This T cell receptor beta chain was identified in a study of monozygotic twins with inflammatory bowel disease. General study results and limits: IBD patients exhibited fewer clonotypes shared with other individuals than healthy twins, particularly with disease activity.

Template switching added UMIs carrying a 6-nucleotide sample barcode. Nested amplification of TCRalpha and TCRbeta cDNA involved two PCRs of around 15 and 9 cycles. For each CDR3 protein, TCRdb gives one entry from its re-call of the 5' RACE reads, without DNA. Its clone listing holds roughly 200,000 distinct CDR3 sequences. To note about this clonotype: Antigen unknown.

The sequence was collected from a human donor with ulcerative colitis or Crohn's disease, or a healthy co-twin of an affected twin (not recorded which). Material for sequencing was blood.

The CDR3 sequence is CSVVRDRAYNEQFF. The V gene is TRBV29-1, the J gene TRBJ2-1; the TRBD1 assignment by TCRdb is unverifiable without DNA. Germline V lookup: CDR1 SQVTM, CDR2 ANQGSEA. The CDR3 is 14 residues long.